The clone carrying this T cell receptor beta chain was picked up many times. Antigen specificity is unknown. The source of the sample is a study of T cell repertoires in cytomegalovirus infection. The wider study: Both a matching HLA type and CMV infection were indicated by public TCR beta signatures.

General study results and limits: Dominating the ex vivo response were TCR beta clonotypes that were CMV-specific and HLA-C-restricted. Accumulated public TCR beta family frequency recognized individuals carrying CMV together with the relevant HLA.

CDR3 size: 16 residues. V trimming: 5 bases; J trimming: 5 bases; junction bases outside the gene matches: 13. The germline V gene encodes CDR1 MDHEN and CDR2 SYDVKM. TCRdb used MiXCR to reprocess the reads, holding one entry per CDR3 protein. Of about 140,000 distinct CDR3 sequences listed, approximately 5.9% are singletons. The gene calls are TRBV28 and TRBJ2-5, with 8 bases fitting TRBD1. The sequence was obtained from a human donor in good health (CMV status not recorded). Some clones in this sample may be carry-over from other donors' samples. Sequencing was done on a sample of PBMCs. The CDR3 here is CASSLGQGDSGETQYF. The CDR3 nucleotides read TGTGCCAGCAGTCTTGGACAGGGAGACTCTGGGGAGACCCAGTACTTC.